This T cell receptor beta chain originates from a study of blood T cell repertoires in COVID-19. About the study: Acute and convalescent COVID-19 specimens originated in the United States, Italy and Spain. PBMCs, B-cell-depleted T cells, or T cells were the source of the cDNA or gDNA that made up the material.

J was trimmed by 5 bases and V by 6 bases; bases with no gene match: 6. The CDR3 contains 13 residues. Source study methods: Estimation of nucleated cell counts relied on the amplification of reference gene primers. Sequenced by immunoSEQ multiplex PCR; TCRdb stores in-frame clones only, minus some. The V and J calls and clone size were taken over from that table, and D and trimming were inferred from the DNA. The table has 65,000 to 90,000 clones, more than 75% seen once. The chain recombines TRBV12-3 or TRBV12-4 with TRBJ1-1, with TRBD1 matching over 7 bases. The sequenced material came from peripheral blood. The TCR originated in a human donor in a cohort sampled during active COVID-19. DNA of the CDR3: TGTGCCAGCAGAAGACAGGGCCGAACTGAAGCTTTCTTT. Translation: CASRRQGRTEAFF.